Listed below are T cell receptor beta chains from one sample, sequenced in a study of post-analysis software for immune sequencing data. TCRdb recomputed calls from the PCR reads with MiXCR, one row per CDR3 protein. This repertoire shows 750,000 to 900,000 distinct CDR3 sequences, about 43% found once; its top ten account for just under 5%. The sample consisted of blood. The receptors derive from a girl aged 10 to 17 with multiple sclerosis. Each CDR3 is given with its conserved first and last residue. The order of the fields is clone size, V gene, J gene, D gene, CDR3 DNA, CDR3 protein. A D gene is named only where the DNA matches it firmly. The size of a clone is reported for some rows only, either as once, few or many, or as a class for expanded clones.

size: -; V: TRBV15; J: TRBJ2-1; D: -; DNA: TGTGCCACCGGCAGAGATCCGGGAGAAAGCTCCTACAATGAGCAGTTCTTC; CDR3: CATGRDPGESSYNEQFF
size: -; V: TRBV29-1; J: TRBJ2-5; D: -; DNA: TGCAGCGTTCGGGGCAGGGGACAAGAGACCCAGTACTTC; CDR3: CSVRGRGQETQYF
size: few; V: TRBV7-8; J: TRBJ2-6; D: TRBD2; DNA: TGTGCCAGCAGCAGTATAGCGGGAGGGGGCTCTGGGGCCAACGTCCTGACTTTC; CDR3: CASSSIAGGGSGANVLTF
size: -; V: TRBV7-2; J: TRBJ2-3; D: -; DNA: TGTGCCAGCAGCCCCCGACCTCTATACCCAGATACGCAGTATTTT; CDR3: CASSPRPLYPDTQYF
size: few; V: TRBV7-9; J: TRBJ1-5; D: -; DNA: TGTGCCAGCAGCTTAGAAGGTACGGGCGTCCAGCCCCAGCATTTT; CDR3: CASSLEGTGVQPQHF
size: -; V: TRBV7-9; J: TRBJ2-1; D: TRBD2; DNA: TGTGCCAGCAGCTTGGCGACTAGCGGGAGGGCGGATGAGCAGTTCTTC; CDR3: CASSLATSGRADEQFF
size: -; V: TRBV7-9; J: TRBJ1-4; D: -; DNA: TGTGCCAGCAGCACACCGGGACAACTGAATGAAAAACTGTTTTTT; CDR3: CASSTPGQLNEKLFF
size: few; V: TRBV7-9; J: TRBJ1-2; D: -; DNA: TGTGCCAGCAGCTTAGACGGCTCCGGCTATGGCTACACCTTC; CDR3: CASSLDGSGYGYTF
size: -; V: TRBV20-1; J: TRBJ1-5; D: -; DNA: TGCAGTGCTAGAGATAGGAGGGGGAATCAGCCCCAGCATTTT; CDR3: CSARDRRGNQPQHF
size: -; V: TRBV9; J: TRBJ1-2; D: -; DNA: TGTGCCAGCAGAGTCAAACATGGCTACACCTTC; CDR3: CASRVKHGYTF
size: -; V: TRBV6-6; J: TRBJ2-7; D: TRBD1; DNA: TGTGCCAGCAGTTCCACACCGGGACAGGGGGCAAGGTACGAGCAGTACTTC; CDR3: CASSSTPGQGARYEQYF
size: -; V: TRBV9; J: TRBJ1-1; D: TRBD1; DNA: TGTGCCAGCAGCGTAGACCCCTCCGGGACAGGGGTGGGCCCTGAAGCTTTCTTT; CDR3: CASSVDPSGTGVGPEAFF
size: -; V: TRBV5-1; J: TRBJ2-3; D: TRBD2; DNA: TGCGCCAGCTATGGTAGCGGGTCCACAGATACGCAGTATTTT; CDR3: CASYGSGSTDTQYF
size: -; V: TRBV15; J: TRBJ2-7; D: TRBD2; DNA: TGTGCCACCAGCAGAGATCAAGGGCGGCGGAGCGGGGGTCTACCCTACGAGCAGTACTTC; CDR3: CATSRDQGRRSGGLPYEQYF
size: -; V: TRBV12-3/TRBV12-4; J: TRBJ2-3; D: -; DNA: TGTGCCAGCAGTTTACTGGGTAACACAGATACGCAGTATTTT; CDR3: CASSLLGNTDTQYF
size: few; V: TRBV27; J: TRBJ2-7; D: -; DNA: TGTGCCAGCAGTCGACGGGGTCGCGACGAGCAGTACTTC; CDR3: CASSRRGRDEQYF
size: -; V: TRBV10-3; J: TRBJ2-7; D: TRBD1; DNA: TGTGCCATCAGTGGGGGACAGGGCCCCTACGAGCAGTACTTC; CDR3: CAISGGQGPYEQYF
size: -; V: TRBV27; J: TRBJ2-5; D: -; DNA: TGTGCCAGCAGCAAGGTTGGCAGCTTCCAAGAGACCCAGTACTTC; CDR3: CASSKVGSFQETQYF
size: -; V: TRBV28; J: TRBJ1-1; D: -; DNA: TGTGCCGGCAGGGGAAAAAAGGACGGGAACACTGAAGCTTTCTTT; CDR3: CAGRGKKDGNTEAFF
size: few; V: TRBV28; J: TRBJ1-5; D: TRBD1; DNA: TGTGCCAGCAGTTCCCATATCCGAAAACAGGGGCAGAATCAGCCCCAGCATTTT; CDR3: CASSSHIRKQGQNQPQHF
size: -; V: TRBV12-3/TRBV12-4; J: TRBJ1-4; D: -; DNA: TGTGCCAGCAGTCTCCCGCGGGGGACGACTAATGAAAAACTGTTTTTT; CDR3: CASSLPRGTTNEKLFF
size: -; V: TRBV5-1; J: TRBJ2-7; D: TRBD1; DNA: TGCGCCAGCAGCTCCCGGGGACAGAACTACGAGCAGTACTTC; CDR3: CASSSRGQNYEQYF
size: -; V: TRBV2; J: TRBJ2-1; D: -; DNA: TGTGCCAGCAGTGGAGACACCTCCTACAATGAGCAGTTCTTC; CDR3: CASSGDTSYNEQFF
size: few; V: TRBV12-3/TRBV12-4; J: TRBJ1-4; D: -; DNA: TGTGCCAGCAGCCGTCCTTCAAATGAAAAACTGTTTTTT; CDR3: CASSRPSNEKLFF
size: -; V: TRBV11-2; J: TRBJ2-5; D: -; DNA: TGTGCCAGCAGCCCACCTGGAGGGGGGTACCAAGAGACCCAGTACTTC; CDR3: CASSPPGGGYQETQYF
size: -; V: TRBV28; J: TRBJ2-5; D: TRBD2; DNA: TGTGCCACCATGCCGGGAGGGACGTACCAAGAGACCCAGTACTTC; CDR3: CATMPGGTYQETQYF
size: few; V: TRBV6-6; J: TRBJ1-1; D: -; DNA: TGTGCCAGCAGTTACGTCGAGCCAGATGAAGCTTTCTTT; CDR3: CASSYVEPDEAFF
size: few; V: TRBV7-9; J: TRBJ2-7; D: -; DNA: TGTGCCAGCAGCCCCTCACGAGCCTCCTACGAGCAGTACTTC; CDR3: CASSPSRASYEQYF
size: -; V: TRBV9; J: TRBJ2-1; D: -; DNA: TGTGCCAGCAGCGTAGCTAGCGTCTACAATGAACAGTTCTTC; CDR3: CASSVASVYNEQFF
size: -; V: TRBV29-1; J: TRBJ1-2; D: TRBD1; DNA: TGCAGCGTTGAGAGACAGGGAGCAGGTGGCTACACCTTC; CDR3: CSVERQGAGGYTF
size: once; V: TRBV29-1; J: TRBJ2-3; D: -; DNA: TGCAGCGTTGAAGTAGAGTGGGAGATGGGCACAGATACGCAGTATTTT; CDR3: CSVEVEWEMGTDTQYF
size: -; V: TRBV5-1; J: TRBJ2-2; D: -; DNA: TGCGCCAGCAACTTGGTGGAGGCCGGGAAGCTGTTTTTT; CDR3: CASNLVEAGKLFF
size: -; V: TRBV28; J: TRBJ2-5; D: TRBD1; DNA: TGTGCCAGCAGTTTAACCGGGACAGGGGGTCGGGAGACCCAGTACTTC; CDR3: CASSLTGTGGRETQYF
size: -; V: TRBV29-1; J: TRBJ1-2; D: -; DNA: TGCAGCGTTGGTCCCATCGGCGGGAACTATGGCTACACCTTC; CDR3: CSVGPIGGNYGYTF
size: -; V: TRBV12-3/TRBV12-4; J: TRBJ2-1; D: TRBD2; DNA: TGTGCCAGCAGTCCCCAAGCGGGAGTGGTCGATGAGCAGTTCTTC; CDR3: CASSPQAGVVDEQFF
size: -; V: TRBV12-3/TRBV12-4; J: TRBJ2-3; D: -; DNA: TGTGCCAGCAGTCCCCGTCTGGGGACAGATACGCAGTATTTT; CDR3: CASSPRLGTDTQYF
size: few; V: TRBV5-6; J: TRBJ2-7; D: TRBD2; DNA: TGTGCCAGCAGCTTGGCTAGCGGGATATACGAGCAGTACTTC; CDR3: CASSLASGIYEQYF
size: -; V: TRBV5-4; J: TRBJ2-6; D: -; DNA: TGTGCCAGCAGCTTTCAGCAGTTCTCTGGGGCCAACGTCCTGACTTTC; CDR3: CASSFQQFSGANVLTF
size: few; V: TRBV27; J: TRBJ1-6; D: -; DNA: TGTGCCAGCAGTTTGGCTGCGGGGAATTCACCCCTCCACTTT; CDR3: CASSLAAGNSPLHF
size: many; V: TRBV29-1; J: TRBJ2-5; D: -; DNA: TGCAGCGCCGACCTGGGGGCGACCCAGTACTTC; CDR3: CSADLGATQYF
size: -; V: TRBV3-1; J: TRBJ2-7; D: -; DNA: TGTGCCAGCAGCCTCTCGGGACACACCTACGAGCAGTACTTC; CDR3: CASSLSGHTYEQYF
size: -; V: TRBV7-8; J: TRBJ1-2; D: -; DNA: TGTGCCAGCAGCTTAGCGCATCTGAAATCGACAGCCACTAACTATGGCTACACCTTC; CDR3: CASSLAHLKSTATNYGYTF
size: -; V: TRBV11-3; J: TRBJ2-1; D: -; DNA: TGTGCCAGCAGCTTCGAAAGGGGACCCTACAATGAGCAGTTCTTC; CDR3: CASSFERGPYNEQFF
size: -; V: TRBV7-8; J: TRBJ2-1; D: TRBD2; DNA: TGTGCCAGCAGCTTAAGACTAGCGGGAGGCGCGTCGGGGAATGAGCAGTTCTTC; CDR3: CASSLRLAGGASGNEQFF
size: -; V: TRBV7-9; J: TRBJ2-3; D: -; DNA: TGTGCCAGCAGCTTAGGGCCCCTGACAGATACGCGGTATTTT; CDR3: CASSLGPLTDTRYF
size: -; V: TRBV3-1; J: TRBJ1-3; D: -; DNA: TGTGCCAGCAGCCAAGGCCGGCTTGGAAACACCATATATTTT; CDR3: CASSQGRLGNTIYF
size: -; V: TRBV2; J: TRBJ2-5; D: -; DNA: TGTGCCAGCAGTGACGGGTACCAAGAGACCCAGTACTTC; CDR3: CASSDGYQETQYF
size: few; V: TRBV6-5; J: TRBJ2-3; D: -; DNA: TGTGCCAGCAGCCAATCGGACCCGGCGGCGGGGACCCCGCAGTATTTT; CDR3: CASSQSDPAAGTPQYF
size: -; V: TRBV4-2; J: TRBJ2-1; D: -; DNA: TGTGCCAGCAGCCCTAGACAGACCGACTACAATGAGCAGTTCTTC; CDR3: CASSPRQTDYNEQFF
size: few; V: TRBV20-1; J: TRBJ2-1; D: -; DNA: TGCAGTGCGACAACAGGGCCTGAGCAGTTCTTC; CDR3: CSATTGPEQFF
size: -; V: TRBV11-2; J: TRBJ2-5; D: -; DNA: TGTGCCAGCAGCCGGGCCGATCCCTCGTACCAAGAGACCCAGTACTTC; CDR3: CASSRADPSYQETQYF
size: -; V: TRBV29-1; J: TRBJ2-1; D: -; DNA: TGCAGCGTTGACGAGGAGCAGTTCTTC; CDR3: CSVDEEQFF
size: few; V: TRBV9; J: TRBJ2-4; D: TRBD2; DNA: TGTGCCAGCAGCGTAGGTCGGTCTAGCGGGGAACAAAACATTCAGTACTTC; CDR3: CASSVGRSSGEQNIQYF
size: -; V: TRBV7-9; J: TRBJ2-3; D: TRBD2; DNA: TGTGCCAGCAGCACTCCTAGCGGGAGTTCTACAGATACGCAGTATTTT; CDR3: CASSTPSGSSTDTQYF
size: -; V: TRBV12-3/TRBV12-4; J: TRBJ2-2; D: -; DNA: TGTGCCAGCACTAACACCGGGGAGCTGTTTTTT; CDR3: CASTNTGELFF
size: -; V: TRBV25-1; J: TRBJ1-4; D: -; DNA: TGTGCCAGCAACCGCACAAGGACGTATGAAAAACTGTTTTTT; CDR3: CASNRTRTYEKLFF
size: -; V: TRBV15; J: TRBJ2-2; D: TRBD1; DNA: TGTGCCACCAGCCCTGACAGGGTAAAGACCGGGGAGCTGTTTTTT; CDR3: CATSPDRVKTGELFF
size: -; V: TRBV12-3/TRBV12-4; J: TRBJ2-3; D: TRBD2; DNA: TGTGCCAGCACCCGATCTAGCGGGAGGGCCGGGTCAGATACGCAGTATTTT; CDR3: CASTRSSGRAGSDTQYF
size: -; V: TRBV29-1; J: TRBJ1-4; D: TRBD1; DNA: TGCAGCGTGGGACAGGCCCTAAATGAAAAACTGTTTTTT; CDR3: CSVGQALNEKLFF